The entry below describes one TCR beta chain. Expressed TCRB transcripts were sequenced because the isolated RNA had all been reverse transcribed beforehand. Only in-frame clones appear in the TCRdb table, and some are missing; sequencing was by immunoSEQ multiplex PCR. This sample has roughly 45,000 clones, with about 50% found just once. This sample was taken from a study of beta chain features in type 1 diabetes. Germline-derived CDR1 and CDR2 are MNHEY and SMNVEV (reference sequence). Trimming took off 9 bases at V and 2 bases at J, with 11 bases between the two ends. CDR3 length: 12 amino acids. Input material: stem cell memory CD4+ T cells from blood. The genes are TRBV27 and TRBJ2-7; possible D gene TRBD2, 5 bases. This sequence was found in a young woman in good health. CDR3 sequence: CASRGNTYEQYF. As DNA, the CDR3 is TGTGCCAGTCGAGGGAACACCTACGAGCAGTACTTC.